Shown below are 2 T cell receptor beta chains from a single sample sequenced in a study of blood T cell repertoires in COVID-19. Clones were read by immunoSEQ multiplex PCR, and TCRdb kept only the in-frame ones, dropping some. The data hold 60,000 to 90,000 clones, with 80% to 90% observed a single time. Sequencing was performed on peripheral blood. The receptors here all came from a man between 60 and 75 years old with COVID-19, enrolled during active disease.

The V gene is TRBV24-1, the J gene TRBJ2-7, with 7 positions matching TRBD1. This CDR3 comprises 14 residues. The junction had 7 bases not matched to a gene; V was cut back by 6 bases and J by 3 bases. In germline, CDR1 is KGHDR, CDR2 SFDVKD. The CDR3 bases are TGTGCCACCAGTCAACAGACAGGGAACTACGAGCAGTACTTC. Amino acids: CATSQQTGNYEQYF.

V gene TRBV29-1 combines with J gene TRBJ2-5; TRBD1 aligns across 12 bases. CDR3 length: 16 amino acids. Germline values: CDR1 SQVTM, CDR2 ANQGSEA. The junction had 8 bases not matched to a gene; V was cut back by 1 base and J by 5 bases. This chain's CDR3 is CSVEAGTGGAVETQYF. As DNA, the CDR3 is TGCAGCGTTGAAGCGGGGACAGGGGGCGCGGTGGAGACCCAGTACTTC.